The T cell receptor (beta chain) described here comes from a study of long-term antiretroviral therapy in people with HIV. CDR3 length: 14 residues. Trimming left V 6 bases short and J 7 bases short, with 18 bases between. Germline V lookup: CDR1 MNHEY, CDR2 SVGAGI. Survey-level resolution applied to immunoSEQ assay v3.0. Generated by immunoSEQ multiplex PCR, the TCRdb table keeps only in-frame clones and is missing some. Among some 28,000 clones listed, roughly 86% were seen once. The V gene is TRBV6-5, the J gene TRBJ1-2; D perhaps matches TRBD1 (5 bases). This clonotype originated in a woman in her 30s with HIV. Material: unsorted PBMCs, obtained 0.8 years after starting antiretroviral therapy. The CDR3 sequence is CASRNRDRMFGYTF. The CDR3 coding sequence is TGTGCCAGCAGGAACCGGGACCGTATGTTTGGCTACACCTTC.